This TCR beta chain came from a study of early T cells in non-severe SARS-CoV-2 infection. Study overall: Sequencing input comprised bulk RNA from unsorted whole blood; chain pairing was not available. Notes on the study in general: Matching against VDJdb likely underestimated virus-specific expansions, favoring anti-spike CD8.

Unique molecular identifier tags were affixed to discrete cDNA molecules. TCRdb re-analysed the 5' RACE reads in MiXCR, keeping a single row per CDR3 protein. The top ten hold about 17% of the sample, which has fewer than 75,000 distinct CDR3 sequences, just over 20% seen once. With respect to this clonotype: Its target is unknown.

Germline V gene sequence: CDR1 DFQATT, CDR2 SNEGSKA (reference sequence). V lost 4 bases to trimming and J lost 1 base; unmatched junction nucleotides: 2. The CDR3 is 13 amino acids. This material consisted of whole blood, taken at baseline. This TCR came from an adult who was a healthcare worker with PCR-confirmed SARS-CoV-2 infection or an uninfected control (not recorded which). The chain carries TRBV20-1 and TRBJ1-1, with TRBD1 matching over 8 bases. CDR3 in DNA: TGCAGTGCTACCGGGACAGGGAACACTGAAGCTTTCTTT. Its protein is CSATGTGNTEAFF.